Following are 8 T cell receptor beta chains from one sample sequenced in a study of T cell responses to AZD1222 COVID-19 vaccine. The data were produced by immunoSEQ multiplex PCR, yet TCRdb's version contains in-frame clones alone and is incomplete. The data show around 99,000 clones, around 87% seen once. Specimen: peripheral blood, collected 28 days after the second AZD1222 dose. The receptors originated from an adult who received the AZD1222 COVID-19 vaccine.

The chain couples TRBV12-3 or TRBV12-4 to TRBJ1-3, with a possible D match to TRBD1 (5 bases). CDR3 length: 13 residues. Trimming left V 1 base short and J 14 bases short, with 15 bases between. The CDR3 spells CASSLDGPGELYF. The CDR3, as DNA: TGTGCCAGCAGTTTAGATGGCCCGGGGGAGTTATATTTT.

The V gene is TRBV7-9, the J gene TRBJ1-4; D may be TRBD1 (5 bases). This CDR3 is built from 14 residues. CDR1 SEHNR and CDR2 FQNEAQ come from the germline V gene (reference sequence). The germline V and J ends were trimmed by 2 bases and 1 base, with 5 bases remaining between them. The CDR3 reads CASSLQGTNEKLFF. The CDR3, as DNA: TGTGCCAGCAGCTTACAGGGAACTAATGAAAAACTGTTTTTT.

The CDR3 sequence is CATSGWDQGGTDTQYF. The CDR3, as DNA: TGTGCCACCAGCGGGTGGGACCAAGGGGGCACAGATACGCAGTATTTT. The V gene is TRBV15, the J gene TRBJ2-3; D could derive from TRBD1 or TRBD2 (5 bases each). This CDR3 is built from 16 residues. Germline V CDR1 and CDR2: LNHNV, YYDKDF (reference sequence). V gave up 5 bases and J gave up 1 base, with 16 bases separating them. The whole variable domain, remainder taken from reference TRBV15 and TRBJ2-3, is DAMVIQNPRYQVTQFGKPVTLSCSQTLNHNVMYWYQQKSSQAPKLLFHYYDKDFNNEADTPDNFQSRRPNTSFCFLDIRSPGLGDTAMYLCATSGWDQGGTDTQYFGPGTRLTVL.

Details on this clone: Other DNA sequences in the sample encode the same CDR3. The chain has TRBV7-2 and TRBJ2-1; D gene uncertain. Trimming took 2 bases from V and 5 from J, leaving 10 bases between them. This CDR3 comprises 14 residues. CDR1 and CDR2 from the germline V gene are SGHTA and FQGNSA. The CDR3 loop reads CASSLRRLDNEQFF. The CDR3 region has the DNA TGTGCCAGCAGCTTAAGACGTCTCGACAATGAGCAGTTCTTC.

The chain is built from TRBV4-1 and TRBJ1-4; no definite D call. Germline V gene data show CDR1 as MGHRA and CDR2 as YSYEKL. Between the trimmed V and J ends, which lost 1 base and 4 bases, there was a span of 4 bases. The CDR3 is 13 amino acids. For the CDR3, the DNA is TGCGCCAGCAGCCAAGTAGGTAATGAAAAACTGTTTTTT. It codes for CASSQVGNEKLFF.

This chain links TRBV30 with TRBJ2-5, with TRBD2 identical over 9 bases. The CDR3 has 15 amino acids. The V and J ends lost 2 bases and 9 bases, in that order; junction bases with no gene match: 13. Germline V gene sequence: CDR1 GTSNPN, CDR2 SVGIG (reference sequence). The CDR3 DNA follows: TGTGCCTGGAGTCTAGGCCTAGCGGGATCTGGGGCCCAGTACTTC. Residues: CAWSLGLAGSGAQYF.

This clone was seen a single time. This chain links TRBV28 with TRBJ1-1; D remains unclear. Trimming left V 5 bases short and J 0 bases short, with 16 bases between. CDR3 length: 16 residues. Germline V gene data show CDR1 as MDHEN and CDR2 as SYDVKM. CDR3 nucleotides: TGTGCCAGCAGTCCTCCTAACAGACGCGTGAACACTGAAGCTTTCTTT. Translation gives CASSPPNRRVNTEAFF. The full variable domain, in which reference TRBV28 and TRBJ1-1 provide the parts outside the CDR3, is DVKVTQSSRYLVKRTGEKVFLECVQDMDHENMFWYRQDPGLGLRLIYFSYDVKMKEKGDIPEGYSVSREKKERFSLILESASTNQTSMYLCASSPPNRRVNTEAFFGQGTRLTVV.

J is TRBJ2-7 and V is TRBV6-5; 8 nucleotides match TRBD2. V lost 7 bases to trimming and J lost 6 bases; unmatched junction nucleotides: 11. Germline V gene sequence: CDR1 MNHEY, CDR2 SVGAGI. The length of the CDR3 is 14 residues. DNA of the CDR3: TGTGCCAGCACCCGAGCGGGGGAGGGGGGCGAGCAGTACTTC. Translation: CASTRAGEGGEQYF.